One TCR beta chain is described in this entry. Its antigen specificity is not known. No much larger clonotype is one base removed from it; base qualities were not supplied. This entry is derived from a study of T-cell memory formation after mild COVID-19 listed by TCRdb under 2021. Background for the entire study: Most TCR sequence clusters were specific to one of the two donors. T-cell clones expanding and contracting after mild COVID-19 in a couple of donors were tracked by longitudinal TCRalpha and TCRbeta repertoire sequencing. Two young, previously healthy adult volunteers made up the cohort, one male and one female.

Sequencing instrument: Illumina NovaSeq 6000. TCRalpha and TCRbeta cDNA libraries were built by 5'RACE with constant-segment primers, adding sample barcodes and unique molecular identifiers. RNA was extracted from every sample with Trizol reagent. Library amplification was performed in two PCR steps, and a second sample barcode and Illumina TruSeq adapters were introduced in the second step. The libraries were sequenced on an Illumina NovaSeq using 2 x 150 bp paired-end reads. In the paper's pipeline: The reads were demultiplexed and collapsed into UMI-guided consensus sequences using migec v1.2.7. With mixcr v2.1.11, UMI consensuses were aligned to TRA and TRB V and J templates and assembled into clonotypes. Clonotypes were classified as expanded or contracted when called significant by both edgeR and NoisET, with noise models trained on biological replicates. For edgeR calls, a false discovery rate-adjusted p below 0.01 and a log2 fold-change threshold of 1 were applied. PCA with hierarchical clustering of max-normalized trajectories of the 1000 most abundant clonotypes was used as exploratory dynamics analysis. Separately sequenced CD4+ and CD8+ repertoires were used to assign the CD4 or CD8 phenotype of responding clones. The raw public data were reprocessed by TCRdb itself: fastp quality trimming at Q25, MiXCR clonotype calling, in-frame beta chains only. For every CDR3 protein sequence, its rows merge into one entry that carries the most common genes and DNA. These V and J calls originate from TCRdb's pipeline instead of the authors' own analysis. This sample lists under 550,000 distinct CDR3 sequences; approximately 18% were detected once. Of the sample, more than 9% falls within the top ten clones.

Its CDR3 holds 14 amino acids, cysteine through phenylalanine. The DNA shown is the 42-base CDR3, in frame from base 1. Trimming accounts for 5 bases at V and 0 bases at J, while the number of junction bases matched to no gene is 5. CDR1 and CDR2 are drawn from the germline V gene (reference sequence): DFQATT, SNEGSKA. Paper-wide results and their limitations: Whether the second-wave clones peaking on day 37 were SARS-CoV-2 specific was not confirmed. Contracting CD4+ clones were located mainly in the CM and EM memory subsets, whereas CD8+ clones were found to be enriched in EMRA. Some responding clones were found in pre-infection memory, which suggests that pre-existing cross-reactive memory T cells took part in the SARS-CoV-2 response. The study covered only a couple of mild cases, and larger cohorts including severe cases with pre-infection samples were considered necessary. Clones contracting from day 15 to 85 had balanced CD4/CD8 phenotypes, while a second wave expanding from day 15 to 37 was biased towards CD4+.

PBMCs were isolated by Ficoll-Paque density gradient centrifugation. Sequencing was carried out using PBMCs or a T cell subset sorted from them (not recorded which). The chain was built from TRBV20-1 and TRBJ2-7, with 9 junctional bases fitting TRBD1. The sequence derives from an adult woman who had mild COVID-19 (a few samples of this study predate the infection). The sample titles of this study are shuffled in the database, so cell type and time point are left out; the donor was told from shared clones. The CDR3 region reads CSADGTGSSYEQYF. The DNA sequence is as follows: TGCAGTGCTGACGGGACAGGGAGCTCCTACGAGCAGTACTTC.